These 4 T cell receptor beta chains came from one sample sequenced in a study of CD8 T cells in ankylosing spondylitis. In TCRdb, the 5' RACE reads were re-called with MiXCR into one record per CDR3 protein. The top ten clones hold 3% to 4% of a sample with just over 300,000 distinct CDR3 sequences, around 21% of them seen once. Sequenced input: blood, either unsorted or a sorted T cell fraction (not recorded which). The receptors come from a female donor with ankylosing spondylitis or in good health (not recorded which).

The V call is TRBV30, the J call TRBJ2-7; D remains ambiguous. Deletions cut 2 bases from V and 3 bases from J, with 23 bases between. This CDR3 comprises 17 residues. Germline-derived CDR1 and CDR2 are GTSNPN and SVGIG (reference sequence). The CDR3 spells CAWSPPPPPPHDYEQYF. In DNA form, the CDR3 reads TGTGCCTGGAGTCCACCACCTCCACCGCCCCACGACTACGAGCAGTACTTC.

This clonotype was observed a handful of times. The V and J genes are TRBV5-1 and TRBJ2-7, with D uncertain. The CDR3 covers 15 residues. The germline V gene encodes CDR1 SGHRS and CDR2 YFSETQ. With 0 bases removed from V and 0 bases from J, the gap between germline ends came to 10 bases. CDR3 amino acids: CASSLAFADSYEQYF. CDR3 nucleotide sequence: TGCGCCAGCAGCTTGGCTTTTGCTGACTCCTACGAGCAGTACTTC.

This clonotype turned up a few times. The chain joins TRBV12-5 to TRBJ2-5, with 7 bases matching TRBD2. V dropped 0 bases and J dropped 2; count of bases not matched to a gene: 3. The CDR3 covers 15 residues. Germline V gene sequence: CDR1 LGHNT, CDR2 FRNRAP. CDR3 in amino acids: CASGLVSAGQETQYF. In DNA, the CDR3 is TGTGCTAGTGGTTTGGTCTCAGCGGGACAAGAGACCCAGTACTTC.

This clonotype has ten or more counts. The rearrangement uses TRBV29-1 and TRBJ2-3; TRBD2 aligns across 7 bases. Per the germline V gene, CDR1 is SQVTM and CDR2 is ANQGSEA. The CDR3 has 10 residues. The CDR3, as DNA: TGCATCGGGGGGACAGATACGCAGTATTTT. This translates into CIGGTDTQYF.